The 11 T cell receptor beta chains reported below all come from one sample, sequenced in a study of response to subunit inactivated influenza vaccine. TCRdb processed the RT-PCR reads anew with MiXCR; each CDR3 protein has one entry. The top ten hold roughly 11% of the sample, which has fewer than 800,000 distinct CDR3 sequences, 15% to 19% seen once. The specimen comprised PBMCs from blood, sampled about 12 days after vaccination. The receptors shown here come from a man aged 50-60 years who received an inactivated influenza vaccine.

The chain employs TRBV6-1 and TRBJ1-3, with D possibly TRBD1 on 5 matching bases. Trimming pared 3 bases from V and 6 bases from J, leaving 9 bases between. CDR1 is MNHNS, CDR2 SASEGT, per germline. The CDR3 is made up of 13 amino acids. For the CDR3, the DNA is TGTGCCAGCAGTGACAGGGCTGCAAACACCATATATTTT. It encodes CASSDRAANTIYF.

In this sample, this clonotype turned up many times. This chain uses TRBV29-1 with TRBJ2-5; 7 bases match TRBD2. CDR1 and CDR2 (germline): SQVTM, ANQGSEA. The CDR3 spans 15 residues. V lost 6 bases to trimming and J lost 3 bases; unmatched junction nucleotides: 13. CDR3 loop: CSVAFSIRGEETQYF. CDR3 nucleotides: TGCAGCGTCGCTTTCTCAATCCGGGGGGAAGAGACCCAGTACTTC.

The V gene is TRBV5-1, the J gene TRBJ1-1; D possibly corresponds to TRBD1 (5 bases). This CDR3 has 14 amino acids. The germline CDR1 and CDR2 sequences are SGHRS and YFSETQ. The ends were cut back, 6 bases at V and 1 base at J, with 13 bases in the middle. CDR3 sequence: CASNPGAENTEAFF. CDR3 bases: TGCGCCAGCAACCCTGGGGCGGAGAACACTGAAGCTTTCTTT.

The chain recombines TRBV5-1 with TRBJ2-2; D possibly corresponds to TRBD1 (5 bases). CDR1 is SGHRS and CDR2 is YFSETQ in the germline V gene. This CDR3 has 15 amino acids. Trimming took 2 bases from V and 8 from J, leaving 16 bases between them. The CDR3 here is CASSLEPGRTGELFF. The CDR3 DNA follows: TGCGCCAGCAGCTTAGAGCCCGGACGGACAGGGGAGCTGTTTTTT.

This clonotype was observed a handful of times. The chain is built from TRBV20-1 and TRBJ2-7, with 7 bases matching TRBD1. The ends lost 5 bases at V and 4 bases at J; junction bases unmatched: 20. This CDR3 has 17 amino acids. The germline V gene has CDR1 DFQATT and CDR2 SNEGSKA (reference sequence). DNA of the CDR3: TGCAGTGCTGAGGGGCTGCTAAGGACAGGCGACGGATACGAGCAGTACTTC. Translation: CSAEGLLRTGDGYEQYF.

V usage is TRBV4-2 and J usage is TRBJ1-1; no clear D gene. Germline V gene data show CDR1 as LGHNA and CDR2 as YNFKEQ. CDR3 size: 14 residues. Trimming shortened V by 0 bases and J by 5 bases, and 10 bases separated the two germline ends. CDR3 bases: TGTGCCAGCAGCCAAGAGCCCCTTAATACTGAAGCTTTCTTT. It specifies CASSQEPLNTEAFF.

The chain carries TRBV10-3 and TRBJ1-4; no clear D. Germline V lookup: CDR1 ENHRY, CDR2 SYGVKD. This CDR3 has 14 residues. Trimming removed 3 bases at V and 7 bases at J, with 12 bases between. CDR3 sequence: CAISDPRTSEKLFF. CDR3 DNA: TGTGCCATCAGTGACCCCAGGACGAGTGAAAAACTGTTTTTT.

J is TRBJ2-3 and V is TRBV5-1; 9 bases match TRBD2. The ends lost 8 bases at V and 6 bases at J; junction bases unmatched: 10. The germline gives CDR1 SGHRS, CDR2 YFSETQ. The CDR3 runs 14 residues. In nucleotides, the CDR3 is TGCGCCAGTAAGTTAGCGGGAGTAACGGATACGCAGTATTTT. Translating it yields CASKLAGVTDTQYF. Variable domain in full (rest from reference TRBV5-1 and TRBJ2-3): KAGVTQTPRYLIKTRGQQVTLSCSPISGHRSVSWYQQTPGQGLQFLFEYFSETQRNKGNFPGRFSGRQFSNSRSEMNVSTLELGDSALYLCASKLAGVTDTQYFGPGTRLTVL.

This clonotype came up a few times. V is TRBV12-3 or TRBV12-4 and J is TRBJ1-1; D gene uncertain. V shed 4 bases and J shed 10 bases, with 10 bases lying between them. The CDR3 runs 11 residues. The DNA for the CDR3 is TGTGCCAGCAGTTACTCGGCAGGAGCTTTCTTT. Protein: CASSYSAGAFF.

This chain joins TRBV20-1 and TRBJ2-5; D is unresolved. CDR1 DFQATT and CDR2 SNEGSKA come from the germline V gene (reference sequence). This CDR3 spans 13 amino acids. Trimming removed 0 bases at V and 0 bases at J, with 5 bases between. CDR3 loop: CSAREVYQETQYF. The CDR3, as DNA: TGCAGTGCTAGAGAGGTGTACCAAGAGACCCAGTACTTC.

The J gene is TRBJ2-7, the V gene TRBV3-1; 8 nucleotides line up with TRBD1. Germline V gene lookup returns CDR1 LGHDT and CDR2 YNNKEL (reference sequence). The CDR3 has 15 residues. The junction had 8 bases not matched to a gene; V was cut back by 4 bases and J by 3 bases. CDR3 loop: CASSPWTGLYYEQYF. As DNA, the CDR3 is TGTGCCAGCAGCCCCTGGACAGGGTTGTACTACGAGCAGTACTTC.